The rows below give T cell receptor beta chains drawn from one sample of a study of shared clonotypes between healthy human individuals. Repertoires were generated with immunoSEQ multiplex PCR, while TCRdb's copy carries only in-frame clones and drops some. The table includes roughly 450,000 clones, about four fifths detected once. Sequenced sample: PBMCs. The receptors shown here come from a woman in her 40s in good health. Some clones in this sample may be carry-over from other donors' samples. Each CDR3 is given with its conserved first and last residue. A D gene is named only where the DNA matches it firmly. Where a row states a size, it is once, few, many or the class of an expanded clone; other rows omit it.

d_call j_call clone_size v_call cdr3_aa cdr3_nt
. TRBJ1-3 few TRBV6-1 CASSEEEVGGNTIYF TGTGCCAGCAGTGAAGAGGAGGTCGGAGGAAACACCATATATTTT
TRBD1 TRBJ1-1 . TRBV4-2 CASSQEVGTGGLTEAFF TGTGCCAGCAGCCAAGAAGTCGGGACAGGGGGCCTCACTGAAGCTTTCTTT
. TRBJ2-7 . TRBV7-2 CASSSYGPNYEQYF TGTGCCAGCAGCTCTTACGGACCGAACTACGAGCAGTACTTC
. TRBJ2-5 . TRBV11-1 CASSRHPRGETQYF TGTGCCAGCAGCCGTCACCCAAGGGGAGAGACCCAGTACTTC
. TRBJ2-3 . TRBV29-1 CSATPPLLGTDTQYF TGCAGCGCAACCCCGCCCCTCCTCGGCACAGATACGCAGTATTTT
. TRBJ2-7 . TRBV28 CASSPLGLGGLYEQYF TGTGCCAGCAGCCCCTTAGGGCTTGGTGGACTTTACGAGCAGTACTTC
TRBD2 TRBJ2-7 . TRBV5-1 CASSLDLAAGSYEQYF TGCGCCAGCAGCTTGGATCTGGCAGCGGGGAGCTACGAGCAGTACTTC
. TRBJ2-7 . TRBV14 CASSQTGRFYEQYF TGTGCCAGCAGCCAAACGGGACGATTCTACGAGCAGTACTTC
TRBD1 TRBJ2-5 once TRBV11-2 CASSRQTGRETQYF TGTGCCAGCAGCCGACAGACAGGGCGAGAGACCCAGTACTTC
. TRBJ2-4 . TRBV28 CASRKQGTNIQYF TGTGCCAGCAGAAAACAAGGGACAAACATTCAGTACTTC
. TRBJ2-5 . TRBV11-1 CASSLGQGGETQYF TGTGCCAGCAGCTTAGGTCAGGGCGGGGAGACCCAGTACTTC
. TRBJ2-3 . TRBV11-1 CASSLSSTDTQYF TGTGCCAGCAGCTTAAGTAGTACAGATACGCAGTATTTT
. TRBJ2-1 . TRBV27 CASSIRGGFYNEQFF TGTGCCAGCAGTATCAGAGGGGGGTTCTACAATGAGCAGTTCTTC
. TRBJ2-5 . TRBV11-2 CASSLGTEQETQYF TGTGCCAGCAGCTTAGGGACAGAACAAGAGACCCAGTACTTC
TRBD2 TRBJ2-5 . TRBV18 CASSPGLEETQYF TGTGCCAGCTCACCAGGACTAGAAGAGACCCAGTACTTC
. TRBJ2-7 . TRBV7-2 CASSLAGDNSYEQYF TGTGCCAGCAGCTTAGCAGGGGACAACTCCTACGAGCAGTACTTC
TRBD2 TRBJ2-1 . TRBV19 CASSIRPGLAVNNEQFF TGTGCCAGTAGTATACGCCCGGGACTAGCCGTCAACAATGAGCAGTTCTTC
. TRBJ2-1 . TRBV11-2 CASSLDRNNEQFF TGTGCCAGCAGCTTAGACAGAAACAATGAGCAGTTCTTC
TRBD1 TRBJ2-1 few TRBV7-9 CASSPGQGLQFF TGTGCCAGCAGCCCCGGACAGGGTCTGCAGTTCTTC
TRBD2 TRBJ2-7 . TRBV5-4 CASSLVGEGYEQYF TGTGCCAGCAGCTTGGTGGGGGAGGGCTACGAGCAGTACTTC
TRBD2 TRBJ2-1 . TRBV18 CASSPLAGDYNEQFF TGTGCCAGCTCACCTCTAGCGGGGGACTACAATGAGCAGTTCTTC
. TRBJ2-1 . TRBV28 CASSSRGQFF TGTGCCAGCAGCTCTAGGGGGCAGTTCTTC
. TRBJ1-5 . TRBV28 CASSLVAGGNQPQHF TGTGCCAGCAGCCTCGTAGCGGGGGGCAATCAGCCCCAGCATTTT
. TRBJ2-7 . TRBV18 CASSPGQNYEQYF TGTGCCAGCTCACCAGGACAGAACTACGAGCAGTACTTC
. TRBJ1-4 few TRBV5-1 CASSLAQDNEKLFF TGCGCCAGCAGCTTGGCTCAGGATAATGAAAAACTGTTTTTT
TRBD2 TRBJ2-3 . TRBV7-9 CASSRRERTDTQYF TGTGCCAGCAGTAGGCGGGAGCGCACAGATACGCAGTATTTT
TRBD2 TRBJ2-1 . TRBV7-9 CATRPLEREDSYNEQFF TGTGCCACCCGGCCCCTTGAGCGGGAGGACTCCTACAATGAGCAGTTCTTC
. TRBJ2-1 few TRBV30 CAWSGLGGEQFF TGTGCCTGGAGTGGTCTAGGGGGTGAGCAGTTCTTC
. TRBJ2-3 . TRBV7-9 CASSLAGADTQYF TGTGCCAGCAGCTTAGCGGGGGCAGATACGCAGTATTTT
. TRBJ2-7 . TRBV11-2 CASSGIPSDEQYF TGTGCCAGCAGCGGGATCCCTTCCGACGAGCAGTACTTC
. TRBJ1-1 . TRBV6-1 CASTLRENTEAFF TGTGCCAGCACCCTCAGGGAAAACACTGAAGCTTTCTTT
. TRBJ1-2 . TRBV5-1 CASSLATRHGDPYGYTF TGCGCCAGCAGCTTGGCCACACGTCATGGGGACCCCTATGGCTACACCTTC
. TRBJ2-7 . TRBV5-6 CASSSVRLGGSSEQYF TGTGCCAGCAGCTCAGTCCGCTTGGGGGGATCGAGCGAGCAGTACTTC
TRBD2 TRBJ2-1 . TRBV28 CASSRRGLLRYNEQFF TGTGCCAGCAGTCGCCGGGGACTACTCCGCTACAATGAGCAGTTCTTC
. TRBJ2-7 once TRBV27 CASSPRQNYEQYF TGTGCCAGCAGTCCAAGACAAAACTACGAGCAGTACTTC
. TRBJ2-7 once TRBV13 CASSSWSSGSSYEQYF TGTGCCAGCAGCTCCTGGTCCAGCGGTAGCTCCTACGAGCAGTACTTC
. TRBJ1-6 . TRBV6-1 CASSALGGSSSYNSPLHF TGTGCCAGCAGTGCATTGGGTGGCAGCAGCTCCTATAATTCACCCCTCCACTTT
TRBD2 TRBJ2-7 . TRBV7-3 CASSRLAGGSEQYF TGTGCCAGCAGCCGACTAGCGGGAGGTTCCGAGCAGTACTTC
TRBD1 TRBJ2-7 . TRBV25-1 CASRAGGGNSYEQYF TGTGCCAGCAGGGCAGGGGGCGGGAATTCCTACGAGCAGTACTTC
. TRBJ2-3 . TRBV11-2 CASSQGRSTDTQYF TGTGCCAGCAGCCAGGGACGGTCGACAGATACGCAGTATTTT
. TRBJ2-1 . TRBV7-8 CASSSRLVAYNEQFF TGTGCCAGCAGCTCCCGACTAGTCGCCTACAATGAGCAGTTCTTC
. TRBJ2-3 . TRBV14 CASSALKADTQYF TGTGCCAGCAGCGCACTAAAGGCAGATACGCAGTATTTT
TRBD1 TRBJ1-1 . TRBV10-3 CAITGGSYTEAFF TGTGCCATCACAGGGGGCTCCTACACTGAAGCTTTCTTT
TRBD1 TRBJ2-2 . TRBV7-2 CASSSTGGDAGELFF TGTGCCAGCAGCTCCACAGGGGGCGACGCCGGGGAGCTGTTTTTT
TRBD1 TRBJ2-7 few TRBV10-3 CAISGGGDRRSSYEQYF TGTGCCATCAGTGGAGGTGGGGACAGGAGAAGCTCCTACGAGCAGTACTTC
. TRBJ2-2 . TRBV21-1 CASGSRGRANTGELFF TGTGCCAGCGGGTCTCGGGGGAGAGCGAACACCGGGGAGCTGTTTTTT
. TRBJ1-6 . TRBV4-2 CASSPETRGNSPLHF TGTGCCAGCAGCCCCGAGACACGGGGTAATTCACCCCTCCACTTT
. TRBJ1-1 . TRBV5-4 CASSFSGFEAFF TGTGCCAGCAGCTTTTCGGGGTTTGAAGCTTTCTTT
. TRBJ1-6 . TRBV7-3 CASSPDGNSPLHF TGTGCCAGCAGCCCGGACGGGAATTCACCCCTCCACTTT
. TRBJ1-1 . TRBV19 CASSIIGSTEAFF TGTGCCAGTAGTATAATTGGATCCACTGAAGCTTTCTTT
. TRBJ2-3 . TRBV7-9 CASSGRGTDTQYF TGTGCCAGCAGCGGCAGGGGTACAGATACGCAGTATTTT
. TRBJ1-4 . TRBV10-3 CAISDGTGGEKLFF TGTGCCATCAGTGATGGGACTGGCGGTGAAAAACTGTTTTTT
. TRBJ1-1 . TRBV5-6 CASSSPGRMNTEAFF TGTGCCAGCAGCTCACCGGGACGGATGAACACTGAAGCTTTCTTT